This T cell receptor (beta chain) was obtained from a study of T-cell reconstitution after alpha-beta-depleted transplantation in children. During its preparation, the TCRbeta library received unique molecular identifiers. MiXCR was run by TCRdb on the PCR reads, yielding one entry per CDR3 protein. The repertoire holds more than 7,500 distinct CDR3 sequences, with approximately 13% as singletons. The CDR3 has 14 residues. Unmatched junction bases numbered 4, after V lost 4 bases and J lost 3 bases. Germline loops: CDR1 SGHNT, CDR2 YENEEA. Many counts were recorded for this clonotype. V is TRBV11-3 and J is TRBJ2-5; 8 nucleotides agree with TRBD1. This receptor was taken from a male patient between 10 and 17 years old who had a stem cell transplant for acute lymphoblastic leukemia, so the T cells may come from the graft donor. The source was PBMCs, mostly from graft donor cells, collected 60 days after TCRalphabeta/CD19-depleted stem cell transplant. CDR3 protein: CASSSSDREETQYF. CDR3 bases: TGTGCCAGCAGCTCCTCGGACAGGGAAGAGACCCAGTACTTC.